Following are 26 T cell receptor beta chains from one sample sequenced in a study of OX40 agonist ivuxolimab in advanced cancers. The protocol used for the library was the immunoSEQ multiplex PCR assay. The clones in this table, taken by TCRdb from immuneACCESS, are in-frame only. Not every clone is retained; where verified, under half of the shortfall comes from an unresolved V gene, and the cause of the rest is unknown. The sample table holds approximately 98,000 clones, of which 85% to 95% were seen once. 0.66% of the sample is held by the ten biggest clonotypes. This specimen consisted of CD4+ or CD8+ T cells sorted from blood, obtained in a trial of the OX40 agonist ivuxolimab. The receptors were gathered from an adult with an advanced solid tumor such as melanoma, head and neck, liver or kidney cancer.

The J gene is TRBJ2-2, the V gene TRBV5-1; 9 bases match TRBD1. Trimming took 0 bases from V and 4 from J; bases not matched to a gene: 7. CDR3 length: 17 amino acids. CDR1 and CDR2 (germline): SGHRS, YFSETQ. The CDR3 coding sequence is TGCGCCAGCAGCTTGGGGCTCGGGACAGGGCCCACCGGGGAGCTGTTTTTT. Translated, it gives CASSLGLGTGPTGELFF.

This chain connects TRBV5-1 to TRBJ2-1; D may be TRBD2 (5 bases). Trimming cost V 2 bases and J 0 bases, with 9 bases left between them. CDR3 length: 15 residues. Germline V gene lookup returns CDR1 SGHRS and CDR2 YFSETQ. CDR3 residues: CASSLSGSSYNEQFF. As DNA, the CDR3 is TGCGCCAGCAGCTTATCGGGAAGCTCCTACAATGAGCAGTTCTTC.

The chain joins TRBV5-1 to TRBJ2-3; D not certain. The V and J ends lost 0 bases and 4 bases respectively, with 3 bases between them. Per germline, CDR1 SGHRS and CDR2 YFSETQ. The CDR3 runs 12 residues. The CDR3 loop is CASSLDADTQYF. In nucleotides, the CDR3 is TGCGCCAGCAGCTTGGATGCAGATACGCAGTATTTT.

V gene TRBV15 combines with J gene TRBJ2-3, with TRBD2 matching 7 bases. The CDR3 covers 15 residues. J gave up 2 bases and V 5 bases, and 7 bases lay outside the gene matches. Germline loops: CDR1 LNHNV, CDR2 YYDKDF (reference sequence). CDR3 in DNA: TGTGCCACCAGCCCCGGAGCGGGGACCACAGATACGCAGTATTTT. Encoded protein: CATSPGAGTTDTQYF.

This clone occurred once. The CDR3 sequence: CAWRVTEGYTF. CDR3 DNA: TGTGCCTGGAGAGTAACCGAGGGCTACACCTTC. The chain recombines TRBV30 with TRBJ1-2; D gene unclear. This CDR3 contains 11 residues. The germline V and J ends were trimmed by 3 bases and 8 bases, with 10 bases remaining between them. Germline CDR1 GTSNPN, CDR2 SVGIG (reference sequence).

Worth noting for this clone: A much larger clone differs by one base, so this may be a read error. This CDR3 is also generated by other DNA sequences in the sample. The V call is TRBV6-5, the J call TRBJ2-7; D might be TRBD1 (6 bases). V dropped 9 bases and J dropped 6 bases, with 21 bases sitting between them. Per the germline V gene, CDR1 is MNHEY and CDR2 is SVGAGI. This CDR3 is built from 14 residues. CDR3 in amino acids: CASSYRDTSFEQYF. The CDR3 nucleotides read TGTGCCAGTAGCTACCGGGACACCAGCTTCGAGCAGTACTTC.

A single count supports this clone. The genes are TRBV7-9 and TRBJ1-4; D is perhaps TRBD1 (6 bases). The germline V gene encodes CDR1 SEHNR and CDR2 FQNEAQ (reference sequence). V shed 6 bases and J shed 7 bases, with 12 bases lying between them. CDR3 size: 13 residues. Here the CDR3 DNA reads TGTGCCAGCAGTTGGACAGAGGGTGAAAAACTGTTTTTT. It is translated as CASSWTEGEKLFF.

The CDR3 spells CASSQTGETQYF. CDR3 nucleotides: TGTGCCAGCAGCCAAACAGGGGAGACCCAGTACTTC. The chain combines TRBV7-3 with TRBJ2-5, with TRBD1 as a possible D gene (6 bases). The CDR3 totals 12 residues. The germline V gene has CDR1 SGHTA and CDR2 FQGTGA. V lost 5 bases to trimming and J lost 5 bases, with 9 bases between them.

The rearrangement joins TRBV28 to TRBJ2-3; 10 bases are a match to TRBD2. Losses at the gene ends were 7 bases for V and 2 bases for J; bases not matched to a gene: 30. Germline CDR1 reads MDHEN; CDR2 reads SYDVKM. The CDR3 has 23 amino acids. The CDR3 coding sequence is TGTGCCAGCATCCTACGGGTGGGTAACTCAAGCGGGAGGGCTCGAAATTTCACAGATACGCAGTATTTT. Translated: CASILRVGNSSGRARNFTDTQYF.

The chain joins TRBV14 to TRBJ2-6; D perhaps matches TRBD2 (5 bases). Trimming shortened V by 1 base and J by 2 bases, and 9 bases separated the two germline ends. The germline V gene has CDR1 SGHDN and CDR2 FVKESK. The length of the CDR3 is 16 residues. The chain's CDR3 is CASSQVWRAGANVLTF. The CDR3, as DNA: TGTGCCAGCAGCCAAGTCTGGCGGGCTGGGGCCAACGTCCTGACTTTC.

The genes are TRBV30 and TRBJ1-1; D gene ambiguous. Germline V lookup: CDR1 GTSNPN, CDR2 SVGIG (reference sequence). V lost 5 bases to trimming and J lost 0 bases, with 10 bases between them. There are 13 residues in the CDR3. The CDR3 nucleotides are TGTGCCTGGTCTGGGCAGTTGAACACTGAAGCTTTCTTT. Its translation is CAWSGQLNTEAFF.

The chain links TRBV29-1 to TRBJ2-5; 8 bases are a match to TRBD2. There are 15 residues in the CDR3. Germline V CDR1 and CDR2: SQVTM, ANQGSEA. The J segment lost 2 bases and the V segment lost 4 bases, leaving 9 bases of the junction unmatched. The CDR3 reads CSVVVAGGPQETQYF. In DNA, the CDR3 is TGCAGCGTTGTAGTGGCGGGGGGACCTCAAGAGACCCAGTACTTC.

This chain uses TRBV6-1 with TRBJ2-1; 11 positions match TRBD2. With V trimmed by 0 bases and J by 1 base, 2 bases remained unmatched. The germline V gene encodes CDR1 MNHNS and CDR2 SASEGT. CDR3 length: 17 residues. The CDR3 sequence: CASSEAASGGSYNEQFF. For the CDR3, the DNA is TGTGCCAGCAGTGAAGCGGCTAGCGGGGGGTCCTACAATGAGCAGTTCTTC.

The rearrangement uses TRBV11-2 and TRBJ1-2; 11 positions agree with TRBD1. CDR1 and CDR2 from the germline V gene are SGHAT and FQNNGV. CDR3 length: 14 amino acids. V trimming: 3 bases; J trimming: 7 bases; junction bases outside the gene matches: 4. CDR3 region: CASSFGQGAAGYTF. Written as DNA, the CDR3 is TGTGCCAGCAGCTTCGGACAGGGGGCTGCTGGCTACACCTTC.

V gene TRBV7-2 combines with J gene TRBJ2-2; TRBD2 agrees at 8 bases. CDR3 size: 16 residues. The germline V gene has CDR1 SGHTA and CDR2 FQGNSA. After removal of 5 bases from V and 3 bases from J, the junction contained 8 bases not matched to a gene. In DNA, the CDR3 is TGTGCCAGCAGCACGACACTAGCGGAGTACACCGGGGAGCTGTTTTTT. Protein sequence: CASSTTLAEYTGELFF.

The chain links TRBV6-5 to TRBJ2-2; D is perhaps TRBD1 (6 bases). Trimming stripped 6 bases from V and 6 bases from J, with 11 bases between. Germline V lookup: CDR1 MNHEY, CDR2 SVGAGI. The CDR3 is 13 amino acids. DNA of the CDR3: TGTGCCAGCAGGATCAGGGGATCCGGGGAGCTGTTTTTT. Its protein is CASRIRGSGELFF.

The V call is TRBV19, the J call TRBJ2-5; D might be TRBD1 (7 bases). This CDR3 comprises 16 residues. The germline gives CDR1 LNHDA, CDR2 SQIVND (reference sequence). The V end lost 3 bases, the J end lost 7 bases, and 21 bases lay between the germline ends. CDR3 residues: CASSIDRQGVGGTQYF. The CDR3 DNA reads as TGTGCCAGTAGTATTGACCGACAGGGAGTGGGGGGGACCCAGTACTTC.

J is TRBJ1-2 and V is TRBV5-1, with TRBD1 as a possible D gene (6 bases). The V gene's germline CDR1 is SGHRS and CDR2 YFSETQ. The CDR3 loop spans 16 amino acids. Trimming stripped 0 bases from V and 3 bases from J, with 15 bases between. In DNA, the CDR3 is TGCGCCAGCAGCTTGGAACCGGGGGCAGTGGACTATGGCTACACCTTC. Its protein product is CASSLEPGAVDYGYTF.

The chain has TRBV7-9 and TRBJ1-2; no clear D. Germline V gene data show CDR1 as SEHNR and CDR2 as FQNEAQ (reference sequence). V was trimmed by 0 bases and J by 8 bases, leaving 7 bases between them. The CDR3 loop spans 12 amino acids. The CDR3: CASSLAEDGYTF. The DNA for the CDR3 is TGTGCCAGCAGCTTAGCCGAGGACGGCTACACCTTC.

This chain joins TRBV5-1 and TRBJ2-5; tentatively, D is TRBD1 (6 bases). CDR3 length: 15 residues. Germline lookup yields CDR1 SGHRS and CDR2 YFSETQ. V lost 0 bases and J 4 bases, leaving 13 bases between the germline ends. CDR3 sequence reads: CASSLADSRGETQYF. CDR3 DNA sequence: TGCGCCAGCAGCTTGGCGGACAGTAGGGGAGAGACCCAGTACTTC.

The chain has TRBV19 and TRBJ2-1, with TRBD2 identical over 9 bases. CDR3 length: 14 amino acids. Germline CDR1 and CDR2: LNHDA and SQIVND (reference sequence). J gave up 4 bases and V 4 bases, and 2 bases lay outside the gene matches. CDR3 in amino acids: CASSNSGRYNEQFF. CDR3 sequence (DNA): TGTGCCAGTAGTAACAGCGGGAGGTACAATGAGCAGTTCTTC.

This clone appeared once. The chain joins TRBV5-4 to TRBJ2-1; D ambiguous. Germline loops: CDR1 SGHNT, CDR2 YYREEE (reference sequence). The CDR3 runs 14 residues. V shed 4 bases and J shed 5 bases, with 13 bases lying between them. CDR3 region: CASSPEVSHNEQFF. In DNA form, the CDR3 reads TGTGCCAGCAGCCCCGAGGTGTCCCACAATGAGCAGTTCTTC.

J is TRBJ1-1 and V is TRBV7-9; no clear D. CDR1 and CDR2 from the germline V gene are SEHNR and FQNEAQ (reference sequence). V was cut by 5 bases and J by 0 bases, with 7 bases left in between. CDR3 length: 13 amino acids. The CDR3 nucleotides are TGTGCCAGCAGCGCTAAATTGAACACTGAAGCTTTCTTT. It encodes CASSAKLNTEAFF.

This chain uses TRBV28 with TRBJ1-5, with 8 bases identical to TRBD1. The germline gives CDR1 MDHEN, CDR2 SYDVKM. This CDR3 comprises 15 residues. With 4 bases clipped from V and 7 bases from J, the junction kept 9 bases outside the gene matches. The CDR3 DNA sequence: TGTGCCAGCAGTTCCCATACAGGGGGAGGCCAGCCCCAGCATTTT. Translation gives CASSSHTGGGQPQHF. The variable domain in full, completed from reference TRBV28 and TRBJ1-5, reads DVKVTQSSRYLVKRTGEKVFLECVQDMDHENMFWYRQDPGLGLRLIYFSYDVKMKEKGDIPEGYSVSREKKERFSLILESASTNQTSMYLCASSSHTGGGQPQHFGDGTRLSIL.

This clone was counted a few times. The chain uses TRBV7-6 and TRBJ2-7; TRBD1 might be the D (6 bases). CDR1 is SGHVS and CDR2 is FNYEAQ in the germline V gene. The CDR3 consists of 14 residues. The V gene lost 5 bases and the J gene lost 2 bases, with 13 bases spanning the gap. Here the CDR3 reads CASSPTTGPYEQYF. The DNA of the CDR3 is TGTGCCAGCAGCCCGACGACAGGTCCCTACGAGCAGTACTTC. Supplemented by reference TRBV7-6 and TRBJ2-7, the full variable domain reads GAGVSQSPRYKVTKRGQDVALRCDPISGHVSLYWYRQALGQGPEFLTYFNYEAQQDKSGLPNDRFSAERPEGSISTLTIQRTEQRDSAMYRCASSPTTGPYEQYFGPGTRLTVT.

The chain uses TRBV2 and TRBJ2-2; unclear D gene. V lost 6 bases, J lost 4 bases, and 18 bases lay in between. The germline gives CDR1 SNHLY, CDR2 FYNNEI. CDR3 size: 16 residues. As DNA, the CDR3 is TGTGCCAGCAGCCCGGAAGGAGTTCTGACCACCGGGGAGCTGTTTTTT. Protein: CASSPEGVLTTGELFF.